These T cell receptor beta chains were read from a single sample in a study of regulatory T cells in long-lasting Graves disease. Each CDR3 protein gets one entry after TCRdb re-called the multiplex PCR reads with MiXCR. Here the sample spans about 220,000 distinct CDR3 sequences, approximately 18% being singletons. Another study also made use of these data, one on T cells in Graves' hyperthyroidism and ophthalmopathy.

The material sequenced was peripheral blood mononuclear cells (PBMCs), taken at new diagnosis, from a patient treated with antithyroid drugs. The receptors stem from a woman aged 25 to 39 with Graves disease. Both conserved end residues are part of each CDR3. A D gene is named only where the DNA matches it firmly. Size values are once, few and many counts, or a class for expanded clones, and some rows have none.

TRBJ1-6	many	TRBV27	TRBD1	CASRRQGGNSPLHF	TGTGCCAGCAGGAGACAGGGAGGCAATTCACCCCTCCACTTT
TRBJ2-7	NA	TRBV5-1	NA	CASSRGQKRFGEQYF	TGCGCCAGCAGCCGAGGCCAAAAGCGTTTTGGCGAGCAGTACTTC
TRBJ2-5	many	TRBV30	NA	CAWSPLETQYF	TGTGCCTGGAGTCCCCTAGAGACCCAGTACTTC
TRBJ2-3	many	TRBV18	NA	CASSPPGLGGPDTQYF	TGTGCCAGCTCACCACCGGGCCTCGGGGGGCCAGATACGCAGTATTTT
TRBJ1-2	many	TRBV12-3/TRBV12-4	TRBD1	CASSQGQGSRGYTF	TGTGCCAGCAGTCAGGGACAGGGCTCGCGGGGCTACACCTTC
TRBJ1-2	many	TRBV6-1	NA	CASRTSGGGYTF	TGTGCCAGCAGGACCTCAGGAGGCGGCTACACCTTC
TRBJ1-1	many	TRBV5-1	NA	CASSLVPGAGMNTEAFF	TGCGCCAGCAGCTTGGTGCCAGGCGCAGGGATGAACACTGAAGCTTTCTTT
TRBJ1-2	many	TRBV30	NA	CAWTPLGGYTF	TGTGCCTGGACCCCGTTGGGGGGCTACACCTTC
TRBJ2-7	many	TRBV14	TRBD1	CASSQEGQGGAYEQYF	TGTGCCAGCAGCCAAGAGGGACAGGGAGGGGCCTACGAGCAGTACTTC
TRBJ2-2	NA	TRBV3-1	NA	CASSRLPGLNTRELFF	TGTGCCAGCAGCCGACTACCGGGATTGAACACCAGGGAGCTGTTTTTT
TRBJ2-1	NA	TRBV19	TRBD2	CASTTTSGSYYDEQFF	TGTGCCAGTACCACAACTAGCGGGTCGTACTACGATGAGCAGTTCTTC
TRBJ1-5	many	TRBV15	NA	CATSSNRRRGNQPQHF	TGTGCCACCAGCTCCAATCGCCGAAGAGGCAATCAGCCCCAGCATTTT
TRBJ2-7	once	TRBV6-2/TRBV6-3	NA	CASSSPGKGSYEQYF	TGTGCCAGCAGTTCCCCGGGAAAGGGATCCTACGAGCAGTACTTC
TRBJ2-7	few	TRBV6-1	TRBD2	CASKRDSGGAHSYEQYF	TGTGCCAGCAAAAGAGATAGCGGGGGGGCCCACTCCTACGAGCAGTACTTC
TRBJ2-6	many	TRBV5-1	TRBD1	CASSLNPGQFPGEGANVLTF	TGCGCCAGCAGCTTGAACCCGGGACAGTTCCCCGGCGAAGGGGCCAACGTCCTGACTTTC
TRBJ2-7	many	TRBV30	TRBD2	CAWSRTFGLADYEQYF	TGTGCCTGGAGTCGCACATTTGGACTAGCGGATTACGAGCAGTACTTC